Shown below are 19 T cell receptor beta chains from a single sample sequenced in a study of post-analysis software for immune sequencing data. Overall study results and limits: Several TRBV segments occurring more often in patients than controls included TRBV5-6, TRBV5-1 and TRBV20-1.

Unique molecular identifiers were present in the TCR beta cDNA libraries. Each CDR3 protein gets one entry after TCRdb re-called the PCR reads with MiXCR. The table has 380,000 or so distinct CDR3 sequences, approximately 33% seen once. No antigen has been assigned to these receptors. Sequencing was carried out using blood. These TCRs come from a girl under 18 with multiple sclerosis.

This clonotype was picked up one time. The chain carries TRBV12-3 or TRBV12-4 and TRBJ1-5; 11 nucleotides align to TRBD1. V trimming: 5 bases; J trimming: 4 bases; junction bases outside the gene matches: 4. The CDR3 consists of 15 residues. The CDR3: CASSAGQGANQPQHF. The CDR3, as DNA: TGTGCCAGCAGTGCTGGACAGGGGGCAAATCAGCCCCAGCATTTT.

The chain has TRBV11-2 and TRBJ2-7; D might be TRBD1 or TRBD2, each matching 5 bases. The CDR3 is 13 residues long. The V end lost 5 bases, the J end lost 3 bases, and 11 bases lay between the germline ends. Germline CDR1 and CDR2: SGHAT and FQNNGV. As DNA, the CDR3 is TGTGCCAGCAGCGGACGGGACGGCTACGAGCAGTACTTC. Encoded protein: CASSGRDGYEQYF.

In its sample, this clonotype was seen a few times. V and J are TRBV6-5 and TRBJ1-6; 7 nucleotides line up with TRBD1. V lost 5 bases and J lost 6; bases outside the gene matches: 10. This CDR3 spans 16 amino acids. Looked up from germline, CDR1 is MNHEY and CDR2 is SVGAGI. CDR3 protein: CASSRTTGDRNSPLHF. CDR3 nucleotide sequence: TGTGCCAGCAGTAGAACCACAGGGGACCGTAATTCACCCCTCCACTTT.

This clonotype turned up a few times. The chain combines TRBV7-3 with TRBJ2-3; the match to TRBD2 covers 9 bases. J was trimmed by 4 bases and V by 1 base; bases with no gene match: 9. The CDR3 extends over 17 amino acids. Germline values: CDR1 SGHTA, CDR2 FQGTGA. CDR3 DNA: TGTGCCAGCAGCTTAAACCCCAGCGGGGGGAACCCAGATACGCAGTATTTT. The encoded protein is CASSLNPSGGNPDTQYF.

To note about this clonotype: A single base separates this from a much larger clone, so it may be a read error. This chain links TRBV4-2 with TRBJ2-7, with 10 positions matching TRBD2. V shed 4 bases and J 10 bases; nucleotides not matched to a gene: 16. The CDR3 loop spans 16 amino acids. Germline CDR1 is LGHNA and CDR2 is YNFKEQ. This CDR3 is CASSRDASGGQDTQYF. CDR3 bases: TGTGCCAGCAGCCGGGACGCTAGCGGGGGACAAGACACCCAGTACTTC.

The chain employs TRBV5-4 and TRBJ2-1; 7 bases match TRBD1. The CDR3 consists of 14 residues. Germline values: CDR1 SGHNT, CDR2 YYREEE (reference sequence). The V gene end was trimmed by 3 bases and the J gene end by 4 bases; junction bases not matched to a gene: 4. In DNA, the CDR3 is TGTGCCAGCAGCTCCGGACAGGCTTACAATGAGCAGTTCTTC. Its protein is CASSSGQAYNEQFF.

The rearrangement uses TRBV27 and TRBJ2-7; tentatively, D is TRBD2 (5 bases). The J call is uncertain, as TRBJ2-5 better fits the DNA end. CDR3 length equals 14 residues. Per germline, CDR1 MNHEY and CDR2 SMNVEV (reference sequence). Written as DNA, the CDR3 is TGTGCCAGCCGCCATGGCATGGGGAGAGAGACCCAGTACTTC. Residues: CASRHGMGRETQYF.

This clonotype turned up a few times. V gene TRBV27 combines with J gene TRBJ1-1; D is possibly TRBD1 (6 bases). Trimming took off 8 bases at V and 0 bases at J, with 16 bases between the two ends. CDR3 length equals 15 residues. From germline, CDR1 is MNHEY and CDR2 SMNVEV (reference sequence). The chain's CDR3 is CASSTGQSMNTEAFF. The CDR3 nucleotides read TGTGCCAGCTCGACCGGACAGTCCATGAACACTGAAGCTTTCTTT.

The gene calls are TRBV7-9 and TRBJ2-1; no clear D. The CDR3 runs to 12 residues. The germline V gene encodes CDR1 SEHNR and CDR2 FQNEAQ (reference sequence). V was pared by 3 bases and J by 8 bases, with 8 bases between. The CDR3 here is CASSLLVDEQFF. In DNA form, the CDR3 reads TGTGCCAGCAGCTTGCTAGTCGATGAGCAGTTCTTC. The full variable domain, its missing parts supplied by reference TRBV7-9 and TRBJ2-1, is DTGVSQNPRHKITKRGQNVTFRCDPISEHNRLYWYRQTLGQGPEFLTYFQNEAQLEKSRLLSDRFSAERPKGSFSTLEIQRTEQGDSAMYLCASSLLVDEQFFGPGTRLTVL.

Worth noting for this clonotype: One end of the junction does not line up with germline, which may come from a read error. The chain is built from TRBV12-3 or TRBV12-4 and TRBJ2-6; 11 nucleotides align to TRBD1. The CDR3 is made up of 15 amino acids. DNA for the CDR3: TGTGCCTGCAGGGACAGGGGGGCCGGGGCCAACGTCCTGACTTTC. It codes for CACRDRGAGANVLTF.

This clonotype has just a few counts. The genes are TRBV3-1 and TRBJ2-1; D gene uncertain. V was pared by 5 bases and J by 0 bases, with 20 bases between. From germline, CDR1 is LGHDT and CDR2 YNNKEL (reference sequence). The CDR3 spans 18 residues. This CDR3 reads CASSVKPRVGSSYNEQFF. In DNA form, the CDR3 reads TGTGCCAGCAGCGTTAAACCCCGGGTAGGAAGCTCCTACAATGAGCAGTTCTTC.

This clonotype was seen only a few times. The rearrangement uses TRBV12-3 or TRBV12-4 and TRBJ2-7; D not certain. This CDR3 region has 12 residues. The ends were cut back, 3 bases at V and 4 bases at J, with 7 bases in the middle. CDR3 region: CASSLVVYEQYF. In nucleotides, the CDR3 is TGTGCCAGCAGTTTGGTTGTGTACGAGCAGTACTTC.

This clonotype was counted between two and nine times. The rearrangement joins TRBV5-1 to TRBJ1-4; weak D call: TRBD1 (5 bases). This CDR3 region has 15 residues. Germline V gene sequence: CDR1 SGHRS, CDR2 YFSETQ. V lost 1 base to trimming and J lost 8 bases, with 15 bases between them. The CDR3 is CASSLSGTAEEKLFF. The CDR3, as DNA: TGCGCCAGCAGCTTGTCAGGGACCGCGGAGGAAAAACTGTTTTTT.

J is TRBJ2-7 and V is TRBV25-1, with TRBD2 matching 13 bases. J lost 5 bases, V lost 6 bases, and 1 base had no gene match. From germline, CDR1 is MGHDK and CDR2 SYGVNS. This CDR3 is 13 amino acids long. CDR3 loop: CASRLAGGNEQYF. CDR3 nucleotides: TGTGCCAGCAGACTAGCGGGGGGGAACGAGCAGTACTTC.

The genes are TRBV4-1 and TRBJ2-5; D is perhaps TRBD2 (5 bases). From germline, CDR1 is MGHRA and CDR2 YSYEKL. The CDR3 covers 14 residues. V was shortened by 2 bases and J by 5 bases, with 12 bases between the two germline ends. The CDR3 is CASSQYPGGETQYF. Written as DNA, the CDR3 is TGCGCCAGCAGCCAATATCCAGGCGGGGAGACCCAGTACTTC.

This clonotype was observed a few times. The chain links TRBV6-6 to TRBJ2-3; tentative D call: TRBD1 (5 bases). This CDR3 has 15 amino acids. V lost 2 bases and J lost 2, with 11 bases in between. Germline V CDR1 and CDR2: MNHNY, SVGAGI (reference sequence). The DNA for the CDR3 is TGTGCCAGCAGTTACCCAGGGCTCCCCACAGATACGCAGTATTTT. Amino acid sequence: CASSYPGLPTDTQYF.

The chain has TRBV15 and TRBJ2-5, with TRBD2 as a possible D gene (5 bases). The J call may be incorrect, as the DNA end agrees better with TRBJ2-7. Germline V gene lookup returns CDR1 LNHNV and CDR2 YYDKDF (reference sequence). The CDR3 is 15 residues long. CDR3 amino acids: CATSREALRSDEQYF. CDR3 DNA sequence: TGTGCCACCAGCAGAGAGGCGCTACGTAGCGACGAGCAGTACTTC.

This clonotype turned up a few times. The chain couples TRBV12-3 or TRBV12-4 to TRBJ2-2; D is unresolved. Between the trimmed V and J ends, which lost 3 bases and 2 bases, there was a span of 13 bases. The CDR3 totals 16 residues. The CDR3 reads CASSFLWAPNTGELFF. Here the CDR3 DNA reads TGTGCCAGCAGTTTTCTTTGGGCACCCAACACCGGGGAGCTGTTTTTT.

DNA of the CDR3: TGTGCCAGCAGCGTAGCGGTCACAGATACGCAGTATTTT. Amino acids: CASSVAVTDTQYF. This chain joins TRBV9 and TRBJ2-3; D is unclear. There are 13 residues in the CDR3. Germline loops: CDR1 SGDLS, CDR2 YYNGEE. Trimming removed 0 bases from V and 2 bases from J, with 4 bases in between.